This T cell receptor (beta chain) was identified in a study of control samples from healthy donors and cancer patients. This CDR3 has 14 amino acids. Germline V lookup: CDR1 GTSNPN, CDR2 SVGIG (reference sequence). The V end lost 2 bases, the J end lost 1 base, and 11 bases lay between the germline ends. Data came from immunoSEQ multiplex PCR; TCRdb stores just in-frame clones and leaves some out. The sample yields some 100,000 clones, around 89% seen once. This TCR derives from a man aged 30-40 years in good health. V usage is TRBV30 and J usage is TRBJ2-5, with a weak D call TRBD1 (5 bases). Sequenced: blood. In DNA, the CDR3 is TGTGCCTGGAGTCAGGGAATGAGCCAAGAGACCCAGTACTTC. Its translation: CAWSQGMSQETQYF.